This TCR beta chain came from a study of blood T cell repertoires in COVID-19. The method was immunoSEQ multiplex PCR; TCRdb's version includes in-frame clones alone and lacks a portion of them. The table shows around 310,000 clones, with over 75% occurring only once. Cohorts were determined from participant-reported clinical history. This CDR3 comprises 14 residues. Germline lookup yields CDR1 MNHEY and CDR2 SMNVEV (reference sequence). V shed 5 bases, J shed 2 bases, and the junction held 2 bases outside the gene matches. A word on this clone: This CDR3 is also generated by other DNA sequences in the sample.

The sequence was obtained from a man aged 30 to 45 who had recovered from COVID-19. This chain links TRBV27 with TRBJ1-3, with 8 bases lining up with TRBD1. The material sequenced was PBMCs or T cells enriched from blood (not recorded which). CDR3 DNA: TGTGCCAGCAGTATGACAGGGGCTGGAAACACCATATATTTT. This sequence encodes CASSMTGAGNTIYF.